This TCR beta chain was retrieved from a study of T cells in Graves' hyperthyroidism and ophthalmopathy. The hyperthyroidism patients had all been newly diagnosed, and their disease duration was under 2 months. Their ages ranged from 18 to 65 years. Orbital computed tomography, thyroid ultrasound, serum thyroxine and TRAb, and clinical symptoms together informed the diagnoses. RNA transcripts yielded amplified TCR beta CDR3 regions. The HTBI set primed first-round TCR CDR3 RT-PCR. TCRdb reprocessed the multiplex PCR reads via MiXCR and lists one record per CDR3 protein. The sample yields 300,000 to 500,000 distinct CDR3 sequences, under 15% seen once. General study findings and limits: In the blood, most expanded thyroid clonotypes above 0.001 appeared as well.

In the case of this clonotype: Its antigen is as yet unknown.

The clonotype comes from a woman aged 25 to 39 with Graves' hyperthyroidism. Input material: blood.

The CDR3 is CASSIIRYTGELFF. The CDR3 bases are TGTGCCAGTAGTATCATCCGGTACACCGGGGAGCTGTTTTTT. V gene TRBV19 combines with J gene TRBJ2-2; D unresolved. Germline V gene lookup returns CDR1 LNHDA and CDR2 SQIVND (reference sequence). CDR3 length: 14 amino acids. V lost 3 bases and J lost 3, with 8 bases in between.